The rows below give T cell receptor beta chains drawn from one sample of a study of T cell responses to AZD1222 COVID-19 vaccine. Assay: immunoSEQ multiplex PCR; the TCRdb copy retains only in-frame clones and omits some. The data hold 130,000 to 150,000 clones, with roughly four fifths observed a single time. The sample here was peripheral blood, taken on day 0 of MenACWY control vaccination. Every receptor here comes from an adult in good health. Each CDR3 is given with its conserved first and last residue. D genes are given only for firm matches. For some rows the clone size is stated as once, few or many, or as a class when expanded; others skip it.

abundance	j_gene	d_gene	v_gene	CDR3aa	CDR3nt
NA	TRBJ1-1	NA	TRBV4-1	CASSQSRSLVNTEAFF	TGCGCCAGCAGCCAATCACGAAGTCTCGTGAACACTGAAGCTTTCTTT
NA	TRBJ2-5	NA	TRBV10-1	CASSEGQETQYF	TGCGCCAGCAGTGAGGGACAAGAGACCCAGTACTTC
NA	TRBJ1-2	NA	TRBV12-3/TRBV12-4	CASSYQDYGYTF	TGTGCCAGCAGCTACCAGGACTATGGCTACACCTTC
NA	TRBJ2-7	NA	TRBV7-5	CVRSHPRTGAREQYF	TGTGTCAGAAGCCACCCCCGGACGGGGGCGAGGGAGCAGTACTTC
NA	TRBJ1-1	NA	TRBV7-3	CASSLKSRGFGKAFF	TGTGCCAGCAGCTTAAAAAGCAGGGGATTTGGAAAAGCTTTCTTT
NA	TRBJ1-6	TRBD1	TRBV7-6	CASSPHPTGGASPLHF	TGTGCCAGCAGCCCGCACCCGACAGGGGGGGCTTCACCCCTCCACTTT
NA	TRBJ2-4	NA	TRBV11-2	CASSLDPQGRNIQYF	TGTGCCAGCAGCTTAGATCCGCAAGGTCGGAACATTCAGTACTTC
NA	TRBJ1-1	NA	TRBV6-2/TRBV6-3	CASSYRGGTNTEAFF	TGTGCCAGCAGTTACCGGGGCGGGACCAACACTGAAGCTTTCTTT
NA	TRBJ1-1	NA	TRBV16	CASSPNQGTEAFF	TGTGCCAGCAGTCCGAACCAGGGGACTGAAGCTTTCTTT
NA	TRBJ2-7	NA	TRBV11-2	CASSPRGTVRSYEQYF	TGTGCCAGCAGCCCACGCGGGACAGTAAGATCCTACGAGCAGTACTTC
NA	TRBJ1-5	NA	TRBV19	CASSIGGRLARSEQPQHF	TGTGCCAGTAGTATAGGGGGACGGCTAGCACGGAGTGAACAGCCCCAGCATTTT
NA	TRBJ2-3	NA	TRBV5-6	CASSQGPQHFGTQYF	TGTGCCAGCAGCCAGGGACCGCAACATTTTGGGACGCAGTATTTT
NA	TRBJ2-5	NA	TRBV11-2	CASSLVKGTETQYF	TGTGCCAGCAGCTTAGTGAAGGGCACAGAGACCCAGTACTTC
NA	TRBJ2-3	NA	TRBV7-3	CASSLEQEPKDTQYF	TGTGCCAGCAGCTTAGAGCAGGAGCCCAAGGATACGCAGTATTTT
NA	TRBJ1-1	NA	TRBV3-1/TRBV3-2	CASSPGRSEAFF	TGTGCCAGCAGCCCCGGACGGAGTGAAGCTTTCTTT
NA	TRBJ1-2	TRBD1	TRBV15	CATSRWEGARGYGYTF	TGTGCCACCAGCAGGTGGGAGGGGGCCAGGGGTTATGGCTACACCTTC
NA	TRBJ1-2	NA	TRBV6-1	CASSEEGRAYGYTF	TGTGCCAGCAGTGAAGAGGGCAGGGCCTATGGCTACACCTTC
NA	TRBJ1-2	NA	TRBV19	CASVSNYGYTF	TGTGCCAGCGTGTCCAACTATGGCTACACCTTC
few	TRBJ1-3	NA	TRBV13	CASSYRDLGNTIYF	TGTGCCAGCAGCTACCGGGACCTTGGAAACACCATATATTTT
NA	TRBJ1-1	NA	TRBV12-3/TRBV12-4	CASREERNTEAFF	TGTGCCAGCAGAGAGGAACGGAACACTGAAGCTTTCTTT
NA	TRBJ1-5	TRBD1	TRBV4-1	CASSQGQGLSNQPQHF	TGCGCCAGCAGCCAAGGACAGGGATTGAGCAATCAGCCCCAGCATTTT
NA	TRBJ2-5	NA	TRBV3-1/TRBV3-2	CASSQAAPETQYF	TGTGCCAGCAGCCAAGCGGCTCCAGAGACCCAGTACTTC
once	TRBJ1-5	NA	TRBV6-1	CASSGPLGGGNQPQHF	TGTGCCAGCAGTGGACCCCTGGGGGGGGGCAATCAGCCCCAGCATTTT
NA	TRBJ2-3	NA	TRBV5-6	CASSAVTTSTDTQYF	TGTGCCAGCAGCGCCGTGACCACTAGCACAGATACGCAGTATTTT
NA	TRBJ1-2	NA	TRBV18	CASSPLEGGAGYGYTF	TGTGCCAGCTCACCATTGGAGGGGGGCGCGGGCTATGGCTACACCTTC
NA	TRBJ1-2	TRBD1	TRBV19	CASSIRTGGPGDTF	TGTGCCAGTAGTATACGGACAGGGGGCCCTGGGGACACCTTC
NA	TRBJ2-5	NA	TRBV2	CASTRVGGGAETQYF	TGTGCCAGCACCCGAGTCGGGGGTGGAGCGGAGACCCAGTACTTC
once	TRBJ1-1	NA	TRBV7-8	CASSFNRLEAFF	TGTGCCAGCAGCTTTAATAGGCTGGAGGCTTTCTTT
NA	TRBJ1-1	NA	TRBV7-8	CASLGVPNTEAFF	TGTGCCAGCCTCGGAGTCCCGAACACTGAAGCTTTCTTT
NA	TRBJ1-6	NA	TRBV6-5	CASSYSNGGLGSPLHF	TGTGCCAGCAGTTACTCGAATGGGGGGCTTGGTTCACCCCTCCACTTT
NA	TRBJ1-2	NA	TRBV28	CASSLSTGYYGYTF	TGTGCCAGCAGTTTATCAACAGGTTACTATGGCTACACCTTC
NA	TRBJ1-3	NA	TRBV27	CASSSRDPGNTIYF	TGTGCCAGCAGTTCCAGGGACCCTGGAAACACCATATATTTT
NA	TRBJ2-4	TRBD1	TRBV7-2	CASSLAPGQGDYF	TGTGCCAGCAGCTTAGCCCCGGGACAGGGGGACTACTTC
NA	TRBJ2-3	NA	TRBV19	CASSIHTDTQYF	TGTGCCAGTAGTATCCACACAGATACGCAGTATTTT
NA	TRBJ2-2	TRBD2	TRBV7-3	CASSRGLAGATGELFF	TGTGCCAGCAGCCGAGGACTAGCGGGGGCCACCGGGGAGCTGTTTTTT
few	TRBJ1-2	NA	TRBV12-3/TRBV12-4	CASSLSSNYGYTF	TGTGCCAGCAGTTTGTCATCTAACTATGGCTACACCTTC
NA	TRBJ1-5	TRBD1	TRBV18	CASSPGTGTNQPQHF	TGTGCCAGCTCACCAGGGACAGGAACAAATCAGCCCCAGCATTTT
NA	TRBJ1-5	NA	TRBV28	CASSGWNQPQHF	TGTGCCAGCAGTGGTTGGAATCAGCCCCAGCATTTT
NA	TRBJ1-5	NA	TRBV2	CASSTEGGKRQPQHF	TGTGCCAGCAGTACCGAGGGGGGCAAGCGTCAGCCCCAGCATTTT
NA	TRBJ1-6	NA	TRBV18	CASSPGGDSPLHF	TGTGCCAGCTCACCCGGCGGGGATTCACCCCTCCACTTT
NA	TRBJ1-4	NA	TRBV19	CASSLRQRNEKLFF	TGTGCCAGTAGCCTCCGTCAACGAAATGAAAAACTGTTTTTT
NA	TRBJ1-1	NA	TRBV11-1	CASSLVGGDTEAFF	TGTGCCAGCAGCTTAGTCGGAGGGGACACTGAAGCTTTCTTT
NA	TRBJ1-4	NA	TRBV15	CATSRETIYASDEKLFF	TGTGCCACCAGCAGAGAAACTATCTATGCCTCCGATGAAAAACTGTTTTTT
few	TRBJ1-6	NA	TRBV3-1/TRBV3-2	CASSQPGLLSPNSPLHF	TGTGCCAGCAGCCAACCGGGACTTCTCTCACCGAATTCACCCCTCCACTTT
once	TRBJ1-2	NA	TRBV19	CASSNYGRDYGYTF	TGTGCCAGTAGTAACTACGGAAGGGACTATGGCTACACCTTC
NA	TRBJ1-2	TRBD1	TRBV5-4	CASSPGQGVPYGYTF	TGTGCCAGCAGCCCGGGACAGGGGGTTCCCTATGGCTACACCTTC
NA	TRBJ1-1	TRBD1	TRBV14	CASSQDCRGLGGCEAFF	TGTGCCAGCAGCCAAGATTGTAGGGGGCTGGGCGGATGTGAAGCTTTCTTT
NA	TRBJ2-3	NA	TRBV5-1	CATGGPRPTDTQYF	TGCGCCACCGGCGGCCCCAGGCCCACAGATACGCAGTATTTT
NA	TRBJ1-2	NA	TRBV5-6	CASSLEAGLMDTF	TGTGCCAGCAGCTTGGAGGCAGGGTTGATGGACACCTTC
NA	TRBJ2-1	NA	TRBV6-2/TRBV6-3	CASSFAVYNEQFF	TGTGCCAGCAGTTTCGCGGTTTACAATGAGCAGTTCTTC
NA	TRBJ1-1	NA	TRBV18	CASSPQDRKRAFF	TGTGCCAGCTCACCCCAAGACAGAAAGAGAGCTTTCTTT
NA	TRBJ1-3	NA	TRBV6-1	CASSEDGTSGNTIYF	TGTGCCAGCAGTGAAGATGGGACCTCTGGAAACACCATATATTTT
NA	TRBJ2-3	TRBD1	TRBV4-1	CASSQEWDRGLGDTQYF	TGCGCCAGCAGCCAAGAATGGGACAGGGGGCTAGGAGATACGCAGTATTTT
once	TRBJ2-2	NA	TRBV7-3	CASSQAGTGELFF	TGTGCCAGCTCCCAGGCAGGCACCGGGGAGCTGTTTTTT
NA	TRBJ2-5	TRBD2	TRBV18	CASSGTTETQYF	TGTGCCAGCTCCGGGACTACTGAGACCCAGTACTTC
NA	TRBJ1-2	TRBD1	TRBV18	CASSPPINKGANYGYTF	TGTGCCAGCTCACCACCGATCAATAAGGGGGCCAACTATGGCTACACCTTC
NA	TRBJ1-1	NA	TRBV10-3	CAISRDTKVAFF	TGTGCCATCAGTAGGGACACAAAGGTCGCTTTCTTT
NA	TRBJ1-5	TRBD1	TRBV19	CASSRTGVSNQPQHF	TGTGCCAGTAGTAGGACAGGGGTTAGCAATCAGCCCCAGCATTTT
NA	TRBJ2-3	NA	TRBV6-1	CASSEGVEADTQYF	TGTGCCAGCAGTGAAGGTGTTGAGGCAGATACGCAGTATTTT
NA	TRBJ1-4	NA	TRBV7-6	CASSERGGLNEKLFF	TGTGCCAGCAGCGAAAGAGGAGGGCTTAATGAAAAACTGTTTTTT